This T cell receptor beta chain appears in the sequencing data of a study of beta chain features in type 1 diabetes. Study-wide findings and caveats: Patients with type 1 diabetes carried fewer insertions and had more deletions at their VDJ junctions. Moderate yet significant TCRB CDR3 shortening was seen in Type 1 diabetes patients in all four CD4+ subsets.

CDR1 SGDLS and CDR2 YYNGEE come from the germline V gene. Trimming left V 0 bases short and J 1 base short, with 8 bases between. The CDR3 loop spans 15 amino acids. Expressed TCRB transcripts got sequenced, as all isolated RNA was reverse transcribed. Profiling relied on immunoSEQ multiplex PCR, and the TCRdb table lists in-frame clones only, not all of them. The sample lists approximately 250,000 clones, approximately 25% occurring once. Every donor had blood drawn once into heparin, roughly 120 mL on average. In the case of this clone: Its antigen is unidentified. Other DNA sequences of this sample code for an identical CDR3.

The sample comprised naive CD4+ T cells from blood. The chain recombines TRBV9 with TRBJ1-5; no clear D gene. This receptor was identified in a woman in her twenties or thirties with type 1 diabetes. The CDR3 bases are TGTGCCAGCAGCGTAGGAGGTAACAGCAATCAGCCCCAGCATTTT. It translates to CASSVGGNSNQPQHF.